This T cell receptor (beta chain) was identified during a study of shared clonotypes between healthy human individuals. Study information: CD4 naive and CD4 memory each took three plates per donor, while CD8 naive took two and CD8 memory one. Findings of the study overall: Sharing of clonotypes among donors was expected to vary with sequencing depth.

Generated by immunoSEQ multiplex PCR, the TCRdb table keeps only in-frame clones and is missing some. The sample includes about 700,000 clones, approximately 90% seen only once; the top ten take about 24%. Notes on this clone: Its cognate antigen is unknown. A read error may account for a junction end that differs from germline.

Naivety among CD8 cells was defined by CD45RO negativity and positive CCR7 selection, thereby excluding terminally differentiated effector memory CD45RA+ cells. Donors comprised healthy HIV-negative adults lacking recent acute infections or vaccinations. Everyone who donated was a Caucasian adult who lived in Nashville, Tennessee. The CDR3 length is 15 residues. In germline, CDR1 is MNHNS, CDR2 SASEGT. The chain links TRBV6-1 to TRBJ2-7, with TRBD2 matching over 11 bases. This clonotype was obtained from a man aged 25-45 years in good health. The source material was naive CD8+ T cells sorted from blood. The CDR3 nucleotides read TGTGCCAGCAGCGAAGGTAGGACTAGCGGGCCCCTGCAGTACTTC. Protein: CASSEGRTSGPLQYF.